This TCR beta chain was sequenced for a study of shared clonotypes between healthy human individuals. A remark on this clone: Its antigen remains unidentified.

The CDR3 spans 19 residues. V shed 1 base, J shed 7 bases, and the junction held 17 bases outside the gene matches. Looked up from germline, CDR1 is MDHEN and CDR2 is SYDVKM. Study results and caveats: As a rule, naive subsets had a larger estimated richness than memory subsets. Around 5% was the fraction of naive CD4 clonotypes found shared across a few donors.

At a deep level, the assay was run. The protocol was immunoSEQ multiplex PCR, while the TCRdb copy is restricted to in-frame clones and leaves out a portion. Of about 2.5 million clones listed, around 92% are singletons. This sequence joins TRBV28 and TRBJ2-1; 9 nucleotides align to TRBD2. The specimen sequenced was naive CD4+ T cells from PBMCs. Subset given: CD45RA+ positively selected. The source is a man younger than 35 in good health. Some clones in this sample may be carry-over from other donors' samples. CDR3 DNA: TGTGCCAGCAGTTTATTTTTAACTATTTGGCGGGAGGGGAAAAATGAGCAGTTCTTC. It yields the protein CASSLFLTIWREGKNEQFF.